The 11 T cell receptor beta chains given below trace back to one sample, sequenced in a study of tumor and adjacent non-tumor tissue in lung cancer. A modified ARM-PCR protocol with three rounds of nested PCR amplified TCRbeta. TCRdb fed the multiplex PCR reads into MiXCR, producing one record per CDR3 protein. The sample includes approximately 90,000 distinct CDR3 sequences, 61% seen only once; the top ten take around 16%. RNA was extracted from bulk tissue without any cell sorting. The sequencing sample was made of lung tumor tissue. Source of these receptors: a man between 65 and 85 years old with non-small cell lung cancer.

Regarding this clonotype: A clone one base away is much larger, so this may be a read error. Written as DNA, the CDR3 is TGTGTCAGCAGCACCTCCTCGTGGGAGCAGTACTTC. Translated, it gives CVSSTSSWEQYF. The rearrangement links TRBV7-9 to TRBJ2-7; no firm D call. This CDR3 is 12 amino acids long. The germline V gene encodes CDR1 SEHNR and CDR2 FQNEAQ (reference sequence).

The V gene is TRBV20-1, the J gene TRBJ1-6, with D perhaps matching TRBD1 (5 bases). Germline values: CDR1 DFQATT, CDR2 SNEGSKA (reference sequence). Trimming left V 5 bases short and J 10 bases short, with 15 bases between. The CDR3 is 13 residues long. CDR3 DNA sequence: TGCAGTGCTGAAAGGGGAGCCGGCTCACCCCTCCACTTT. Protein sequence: CSAERGAGSPLHF.

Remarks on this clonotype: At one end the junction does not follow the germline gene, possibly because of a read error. The CDR3 loop reads CVISGARVVYEQYF. The CDR3 DNA sequence: TGTGTCATCAGTGGGGCACGGGTGGTCTACGAGCAGTATTTC. The chain employs TRBV10-3 and TRBJ2-7; possible D gene TRBD1, 5 bases. CDR1 and CDR2 (germline): ENHRY, SYGVKD. This CDR3 has 14 amino acids.

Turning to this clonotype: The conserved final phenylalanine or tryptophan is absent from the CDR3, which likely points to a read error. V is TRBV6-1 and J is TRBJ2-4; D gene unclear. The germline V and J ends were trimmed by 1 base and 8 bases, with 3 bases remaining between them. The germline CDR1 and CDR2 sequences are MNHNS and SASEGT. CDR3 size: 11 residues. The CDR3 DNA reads TGTGCCAGCAGTGAAGTAGACATTCAGTACATC. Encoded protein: CASSEVDIQYI.

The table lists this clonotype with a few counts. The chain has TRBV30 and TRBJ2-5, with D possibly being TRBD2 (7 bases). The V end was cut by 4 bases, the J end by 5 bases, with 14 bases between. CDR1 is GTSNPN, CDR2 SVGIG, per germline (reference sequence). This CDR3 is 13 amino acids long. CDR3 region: CAWNREAGETQYF. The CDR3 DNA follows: TGTGCCTGGAACAGGGAAGCGGGGGAGACCCAGTACTTC.

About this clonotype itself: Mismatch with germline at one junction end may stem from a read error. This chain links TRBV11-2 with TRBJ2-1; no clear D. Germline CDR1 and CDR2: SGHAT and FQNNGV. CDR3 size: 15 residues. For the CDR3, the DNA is TGTCCCAGCAGCTCGCGTGGAGCGCGATACAATGAGCAGTTCTTC. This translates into CPSSSRGARYNEQFF.

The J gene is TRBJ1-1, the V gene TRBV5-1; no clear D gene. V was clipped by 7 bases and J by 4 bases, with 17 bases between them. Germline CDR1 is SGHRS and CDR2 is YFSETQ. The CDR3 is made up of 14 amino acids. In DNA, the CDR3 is TGCGCCAGCTCCGATTGGGAGCCGGGCACTGAAGCTTTCTTT. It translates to CASSDWEPGTEAFF.

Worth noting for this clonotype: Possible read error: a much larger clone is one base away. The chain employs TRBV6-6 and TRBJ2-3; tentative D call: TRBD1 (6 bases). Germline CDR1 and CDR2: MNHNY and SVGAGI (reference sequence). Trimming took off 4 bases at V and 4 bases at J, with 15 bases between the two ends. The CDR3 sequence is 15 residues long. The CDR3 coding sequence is TGTGCCAGCAGTTCTGGACAGTTAGCTGCAGATACGCAGTATTTT. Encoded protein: CASSSGQLAADTQYF.

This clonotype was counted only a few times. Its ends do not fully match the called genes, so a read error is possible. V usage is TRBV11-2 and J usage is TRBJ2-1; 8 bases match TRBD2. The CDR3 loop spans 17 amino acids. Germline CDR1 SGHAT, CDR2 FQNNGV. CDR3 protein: CASSPGLGWNSYSEQFF. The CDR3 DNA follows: TGTGCCAGCAGCCCGGGACTAGGATGGAACTCCTACAGTGAGCAGTTCTTC.

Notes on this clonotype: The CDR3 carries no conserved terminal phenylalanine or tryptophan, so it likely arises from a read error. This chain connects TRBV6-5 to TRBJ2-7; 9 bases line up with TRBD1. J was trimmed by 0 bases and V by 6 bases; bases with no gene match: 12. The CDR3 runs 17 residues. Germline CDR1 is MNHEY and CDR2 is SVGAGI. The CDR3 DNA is TGTGCCAGCAGATACAGGGGGACAGGGTCAAGCTCCTACGAGCAGTACTCC. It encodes CASRYRGTGSSSYEQYS.

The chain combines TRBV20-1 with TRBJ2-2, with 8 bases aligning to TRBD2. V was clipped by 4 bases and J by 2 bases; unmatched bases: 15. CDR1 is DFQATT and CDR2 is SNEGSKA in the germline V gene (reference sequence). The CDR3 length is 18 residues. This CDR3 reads CSAIDRGGLAFNTGELFF. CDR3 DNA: TGCAGTGCTATAGATCGGGGGGGGCTAGCATTTAACACCGGGGAGCTGTTTTTT.